The source of this T cell receptor beta chain is a study of cytomegalovirus exposure and HLA in healthy donors. V dropped 6 bases and J dropped 9; count of bases not matched to a gene: 5. The CDR3 has 14 residues. The germline V gene encodes CDR1 MNHEY and CDR2 SVGAGI. This table comes from immunoSEQ multiplex PCR, and its TCRdb copy is limited to in-frame clones, with some not included. The sample carries around 250,000 clones, around 90% recorded once. The chain joins TRBV6-5 to TRBJ2-1, with 13 bases identical to TRBD2. Specimen: PBMCs. The TCR comes from a woman aged 18-29 years in good health and CMV-seronegative. The CDR3 spells CASSLGLAGTEQFF. The CDR3, as DNA: TGTGCCAGCAGCCTGGGACTAGCGGGAACTGAGCAGTTCTTC.